Below are 30 T cell receptor beta chains sequenced from a single sample in a study of T cell responses to AZD1222 COVID-19 vaccine. Generated by immunoSEQ multiplex PCR, the TCRdb table keeps only in-frame clones and is missing some. The table has about 150,000 clones, less than 95% seen once. The sequencing here drew on peripheral blood, taken on day 0 of AZD1222 vaccination. Receptors originate from an adult in good health.

The V call is TRBV5-4, the J call TRBJ1-1; 9 bases align to TRBD1. The junction had 6 bases not matched to a gene; V was cut back by 6 bases and J by 3 bases. The CDR3 has 14 amino acids. The germline V gene has CDR1 SGHNT and CDR2 YYREEE (reference sequence). CDR3 nucleotides: TGTGCCAGCACACGGGACAGGGTGGACACTGAAGCTTTCTTT. This encodes CASTRDRVDTEAFF. The variable domain in full, with the rest retrieved from reference TRBV5-4 and TRBJ1-1, is ETGVTQSPTHLIKTRGQQVTLRCSSQSGHNTVSWYQQALGQGPQFIFQYYREEENGRGNFPPRFSGLQFPNYSSELNVNALELDDSALYLCASTRDRVDTEAFFGQGTRLTVV.

The chain recombines TRBV5-8 with TRBJ2-3; D is undetermined. CDR3 size: 15 residues. V was cut by 0 bases and J by 4 bases, with 12 bases left in between. Germline V gives CDR1 SGHTS, CDR2 YDEGEE. The CDR3 bases are TGTGCCAGCAGCTTGGGAAGAATTGGGGCAGATACGCAGTATTTT. Residues: CASSLGRIGADTQYF. The variable domain in full, with the rest retrieved from reference TRBV5-8 and TRBJ2-3, is EAGVTQSPTHLIKTRGQQATLRCSPISGHTSVYWYQQALGLGLQFLLWYDEGEERNRGNFPPRFSGRQFPNYSSELNVNALELEDSALYLCASSLGRIGADTQYFGPGTRLTVL.

The V gene is TRBV5-1, the J gene TRBJ2-3; a possible D gene is TRBD2 (5 bases). V was clipped by 4 bases and J by 3 bases, with 12 bases between them. Per the germline V gene, CDR1 is SGHRS and CDR2 is YFSETQ. CDR3 length equals 14 residues. CDR3 sequence (DNA): TGCGCCAGCAGCCTCGGACTTCTTACAGATACGCAGTATTTT. Translated: CASSLGLLTDTQYF.

The rearrangement joins TRBV5-1 to TRBJ2-3; 7 nucleotides line up with TRBD1. Per germline, CDR1 SGHRS and CDR2 YFSETQ. There are 15 residues in the CDR3. The V segment lost 3 bases and the J segment 0 bases; nucleotides outside the gene matches: 4. CDR3 amino acids: CASSSARGSTDTQYF. The CDR3 DNA reads as TGCGCCAGCAGCTCTGCCAGGGGGAGCACAGATACGCAGTATTTT.

This clone was seen a handful of times. The rearrangement links TRBV19 to TRBJ2-7, with 9 bases that match TRBD1. Unmatched junction bases numbered 9, after V lost 4 bases and J lost 5 bases. The CDR3 extends over 15 amino acids. CDR1 LNHDA and CDR2 SQIVND come from the germline V gene (reference sequence). For the CDR3, the DNA is TGTGCCAGTAGTACCATCGGGACAGGGACCCACGAGCAGTACTTC. Its protein product is CASSTIGTGTHEQYF.

The chain carries TRBV9 and TRBJ1-3; D is possibly TRBD1 (6 bases). The germline V gene has CDR1 SGDLS and CDR2 YYNGEE. Trimming took 3 bases from V and 4 from J, leaving 20 bases between them. The CDR3 covers 17 residues. The CDR3 sequence is CASSARLDRSLGNTIYF. CDR3 sequence (DNA): TGTGCCAGCAGCGCCCGGCTGGACAGATCGTTAGGAAACACCATATATTTT.

This rearrangement joins TRBV29-1 to TRBJ1-6, with D possibly being TRBD1 (6 bases). CDR1 is SQVTM and CDR2 is ANQGSEA in the germline V gene. This CDR3 region has 13 residues. Trimming took off 7 bases at V and 7 bases at J, with 14 bases between the two ends. This chain's CDR3 is CSAGEDRNSPLHF. The CDR3 DNA is TGCAGCGCTGGGGAGGACAGAAATTCACCCCTCCACTTT.

The table lists this clone with a count of one. The V gene is TRBV4-1, the J gene TRBJ1-2; the match to TRBD1 covers 8 bases. V lost 1 base and J lost 3; bases outside the gene matches: 7. CDR1 is MGHRA, CDR2 YSYEKL, per germline. There are 16 residues in the CDR3. The CDR3 loop reads CASSQAPSTGDYGYTF. The CDR3 DNA reads TGCGCCAGCAGCCAAGCTCCCTCGACAGGGGACTATGGCTACACCTTC.

A single count supports this clone. V gene TRBV25-1 combines with J gene TRBJ1-2; the D gene is possibly TRBD1 (6 bases). Per germline, CDR1 MGHDK and CDR2 SYGVNS. The CDR3 consists of 14 residues. Trimming cost V 4 bases and J 4 bases, with 13 bases left between them. DNA of the CDR3: TGTGCCAGCAGTGTACAGGGCTCTGGCTATGGCTACACCTTC. Translating it yields CASSVQGSGYGYTF.

The CDR3 sequence is CASSQTQGTTEAFF. The DNA of the CDR3 is TGTGCCAGCAGCCAAACTCAGGGGACCACTGAAGCTTTCTTT. The chain recombines TRBV7-2 with TRBJ1-1, with D tentatively TRBD1 (6 bases). V was cut by 5 bases and J by 4 bases, with 14 bases left in between. The CDR3 consists of 14 residues. The germline V gene has CDR1 SGHTA and CDR2 FQGNSA.

The chain is built from TRBV11-2 and TRBJ1-3; D remains ambiguous. This CDR3 contains 14 residues. V lost 2 bases to trimming and J lost 1 base, with 6 bases between them. Germline assignment: CDR1 SGHAT and CDR2 FQNNGV. CDR3 region: CASSLWGSGNTIYF. For the CDR3, the DNA is TGTGCCAGCAGCTTATGGGGTTCTGGAAACACCATATATTTT.

V usage is TRBV19 and J usage is TRBJ2-7; D might be TRBD2 (6 bases). Germline V lookup: CDR1 LNHDA, CDR2 SQIVND (reference sequence). The CDR3 is made up of 15 amino acids. V dropped 6 bases and J dropped 9 bases, with 24 bases sitting between them. The CDR3 DNA follows: TGTGCCAGTAGCAACCAGAGGGGATCAGGAGGGAGGCAGTACTTC. Its protein is CASSNQRGSGGRQYF.

This sequence joins TRBV2 and TRBJ1-2; unclear D gene. This CDR3 is built from 14 residues. The V and J ends lost 6 bases and 0 bases respectively, with 11 bases between them. Germline CDR1 is SNHLY and CDR2 is FYNNEI. In nucleotides, the CDR3 is TGTGCCAGCAGGGGCGAAACATCTAACTATGGCTACACCTTC. This sequence encodes CASRGETSNYGYTF.

The genes are TRBV7-8 and TRBJ1-2; D call uncertain. This CDR3 is built from 13 residues. The V gene's germline CDR1 is SGHVS and CDR2 FQNEAQ. The ends were cut back, 5 bases at V and 6 bases at J, with 13 bases in the middle. DNA for the CDR3: TGTGCCAGCAGCCGATCTCGCTGGGATGGCTACACCTTC. As protein: CASSRSRWDGYTF.

The rearrangement joins TRBV28 to TRBJ1-4; a possible D gene is TRBD1 (6 bases). V was shortened by 3 bases and J by 3 bases, with 14 bases between the two germline ends. The CDR3 totals 16 residues. Looked up from germline, CDR1 is MDHEN and CDR2 is SYDVKM. The DNA for the CDR3 is TGTGCCAGCAGTTTGGATACAGGGCGTGCTAATGAAAAACTGTTTTTT. Amino acid sequence: CASSLDTGRANEKLFF.

In its sample, this clone was seen once. The chain uses TRBV19 and TRBJ1-6; D is unresolved. This CDR3 comprises 14 residues. Per germline, CDR1 LNHDA and CDR2 SQIVND (reference sequence). V was shortened by 1 base and J by 10 bases, with 11 bases between the two germline ends. The CDR3 is CASSIGQEQSPLHF. The CDR3 bases are TGTGCCAGTAGTATAGGTCAGGAGCAATCACCCCTCCACTTT. Variable domain in full (rest from reference TRBV19 and TRBJ1-6): DGGITQSPKYLFRKEGQNVTLSCEQNLNHDAMYWYRQDPGQGLRLIYYSQIVNDFQKGDIAEGYSVSREKKESFPLTVTSAQKNPTAFYLCASSIGQEQSPLHFGNGTRLTVT.

The gene calls are TRBV28 and TRBJ2-2; unclear D gene. This CDR3 has 12 residues. V lost 7 bases and J lost 4, with 7 bases in between. Germline V CDR1 and CDR2: MDHEN, SYDVKM. The DNA for the CDR3 is TGTGCCAGCAACCCGCCCACCGGGGAGCTGTTTTTT. It is translated as CASNPPTGELFF.

This clone turned up a few times. The chain has TRBV7-9 and TRBJ2-7; perhaps TRBD2 as D (5 bases). Germline V gene data show CDR1 as SEHNR and CDR2 as FQNEAQ (reference sequence). The V and J ends lost 5 bases and 0 bases respectively, with 11 bases between them. The CDR3 sequence is 14 residues long. In nucleotides, the CDR3 is TGTGCCAGCAGCCTAAGCGGTGCCTCCTACGAGCAGTACTTC. The encoded protein is CASSLSGASYEQYF.

The chain links TRBV6-1 to TRBJ1-6, with D maybe TRBD1 (6 bases). The CDR3 contains 14 residues. Between the trimmed V and J ends, which lost 1 base and 9 bases, there was a span of 10 bases. Germline CDR1 is MNHNS and CDR2 is SASEGT. CDR3 DNA: TGTGCCAGCAGTGAAGACGGGGGCGCTTCACCCCTCCACTTT. It codes for CASSEDGGASPLHF.

In nucleotides, the CDR3 is TGTGCCAGTAAAGAAGGGAACGAGCAGTACTTC. Amino acid sequence: CASKEGNEQYF. V usage is TRBV19 and J usage is TRBJ2-7; D is undetermined. CDR1 is LNHDA, CDR2 SQIVND, per germline (reference sequence). V gave up 7 bases and J gave up 5 bases, with 9 bases separating them. This CDR3 region has 11 residues.

This clone ranks as medium-sized. The chain joins TRBV27 to TRBJ2-2; TRBD1 matches 7 bases. The CDR3 is made up of 18 amino acids. Germline V gene sequence: CDR1 MNHEY, CDR2 SMNVEV (reference sequence). Trimming took 5 bases from V and 5 from J; bases not matched to a gene: 17. DNA for the CDR3: TGTGCCAGCAGTGTACAGGTACCCGCACAGGGGTGGACCGGGGAGCTGTTTTTT. It translates to CASSVQVPAQGWTGELFF.

The chain links TRBV28 to TRBJ2-5, with D uncertain. The V end lost 6 bases, the J end lost 4 bases, and 9 bases lay between the germline ends. The CDR3 has 12 residues. Germline V gene data show CDR1 as MDHEN and CDR2 as SYDVKM. The DNA for the CDR3 is TGTGCCAGCAGGAGGATGTTAGAGACCCAGTACTTC. It translates to CASRRMLETQYF.

This clone was recorded once. The rearrangement links TRBV5-1 to TRBJ2-7; possibly TRBD1 for D (5 bases). CDR1 is SGHRS, CDR2 YFSETQ, per germline. V dropped 0 bases and J dropped 0 bases, with 10 bases sitting between them. The length of the CDR3 is 15 residues. The chain's CDR3 is CASSLVQVSSYEQYF. CDR3 in DNA: TGCGCCAGCAGCTTGGTACAGGTCAGCTCCTACGAGCAGTACTTC.

The chain is built from TRBV24-1 and TRBJ2-7; the D gene is possibly TRBD1 (6 bases). V lost 4 bases and J 2 bases, leaving 14 bases between the germline ends. CDR1 KGHDR and CDR2 SFDVKD come from the germline V gene. The CDR3 sequence is 15 residues long. In DNA, the CDR3 is TGTGCCACCAGTGAGGCCGGGACACCAACCTACGAGCAGTACTTC. It specifies CATSEAGTPTYEQYF.

V is TRBV7-9 and J is TRBJ1-5; D remains ambiguous. Germline lookup yields CDR1 SEHNR and CDR2 FQNEAQ (reference sequence). The ends were cut back, 5 bases at V and 5 bases at J, with 7 bases in the middle. The CDR3 covers 12 residues. CDR3 residues: CASSKYDQPQHF. The CDR3 DNA follows: TGTGCCAGCAGCAAATACGATCAGCCCCAGCATTTT.

The chain links TRBV19 to TRBJ1-5; 10 nucleotides line up with TRBD1. The CDR3 has 15 amino acids. The trim removed 9 bases at V and 2 bases at J, leaving 7 bases unmatched. Germline loops: CDR1 LNHDA, CDR2 SQIVND (reference sequence). CDR3 sequence (DNA): TGTGCCAGCCGACAGGGGGCTAGGGGCAATCAGCCCCAGCATTTT. Residues: CASRQGARGNQPQHF.

The CDR3 bases are TGTGCCAGCAGCGTACAGGGGGACCGGTCACCCCTCCACTTT. Its protein product is CASSVQGDRSPLHF. V gene TRBV7-9 combines with J gene TRBJ1-6; 8 nucleotides align to TRBD1. CDR3 size: 14 residues. Looked up from germline, CDR1 is SEHNR and CDR2 is FQNEAQ (reference sequence). With V trimmed by 5 bases and J by 10 bases, 7 bases remained unmatched.

This chain uses TRBV24-1 with TRBJ2-7; a possible D gene is TRBD2 (5 bases). Germline assignment: CDR1 KGHDR and CDR2 SFDVKD. The V gene lost 6 bases and the J gene lost 3 bases, with 11 bases spanning the gap. This CDR3 is built from 13 residues. Here the CDR3 reads CATSSKGLYEQYF. DNA of the CDR3: TGTGCCACCAGTAGTAAAGGACTCTACGAGCAGTACTTC.

This sequence joins TRBV5-6 and TRBJ2-7; 9 bases are shared with TRBD2. J gave up 3 bases and V 2 bases, and 3 bases lay outside the gene matches. The CDR3 has 14 residues. The germline CDR1 and CDR2 sequences are SGHDT and YYEEEE. The CDR3 nucleotides read TGTGCCAGCAGCTTTCTAGCGGGGCGCTACGAGCAGTACTTC. The encoded protein is CASSFLAGRYEQYF. The full variable domain, completed using reference TRBV5-6 and TRBJ2-7, is DAGVTQSPTHLIKTRGQQVTLRCSPKSGHDTVSWYQQALGQGPQFIFQYYEEEERQRGNFPDRFSGHQFPNYSSELNVNALLLGDSALYLCASSFLAGRYEQYFGPGTRLTVT.

The rearrangement links TRBV11-3 to TRBJ1-6; 7 nucleotides line up with TRBD1. This CDR3 contains 14 residues. With V trimmed by 4 bases and J by 6 bases, 3 bases remained unmatched. Germline lookup yields CDR1 SGHNT and CDR2 YENEEA. CDR3 DNA sequence: TGTGCCAGCAGCTCCGGGACAGTTAATTCACCCCTCCACTTT. Translation: CASSSGTVNSPLHF.